The clone carrying this T cell receptor beta chain showed up many times. No antigen is known for it. Trimming left V 3 bases short and J 4 bases short, with 13 bases between. The CDR3 consists of 14 residues. Germline V CDR1 and CDR2: SGHTA, FQGNSA. This entry comes from a study of identical twins. Regarding the study as a whole: Out-of-frame sharing of TCR alpha in monozygotic twins was underestimated by models.

A universal primer binding site was introduced by template switching. The final cDNA contained unique molecular identifiers. TCRdb reanalysed the 5' RACE reads using MiXCR and keeps one entry per CDR3 protein. The sample lists some 660,000 distinct CDR3 sequences, over 8.5% occurring once. The data were also submitted as part of a second study, on yellow fever vaccine responses in identical twins.

Source material: PBMCs. The receptor was derived from a young woman in good health. The chain uses TRBV7-2 and TRBJ2-7; D is perhaps TRBD1 (5 bases). Here the CDR3 reads CASSFQGLGYEQYF. DNA for the CDR3: TGTGCCAGCAGCTTTCAGGGTCTTGGGTACGAGCAGTACTTC.